This T cell receptor (beta chain) emerged from a study of blood T cell repertoires in COVID-19. Overall study context: Samples came from the United States, Italy and Spain, spanning acute and convalescent COVID-19. PBMCs, B-cell-depleted T cells, or T cells provided the cDNA or gDNA that made up the material.

As processed by the authors: The authors estimated nucleated cell counts from reference gene primer amplification. Data came from immunoSEQ multiplex PCR; TCRdb stores just in-frame clones and leaves some out. That table gives V, J and clone size, and the DNA gave D and trimming. Among around 12,000 clones listed, just over 90% were seen once. The germline V gene encodes CDR1 SNHLY and CDR2 FYNNEI. After removal of 10 bases from V and 1 base from J, the junction contained 9 bases not matched to a gene. CDR3 length equals 15 residues. Specimen: peripheral blood. The receptor's source is a human donor in a cohort sampled during active COVID-19. This chain joins TRBV2 and TRBJ2-3, with 9 positions matching TRBD1. CDR3 sequence: CANQRGQGRTDTQYF. DNA for the CDR3: TGTGCCAACCAACGCGGACAGGGGCGCACAGATACGCAGTATTTT. The whole variable domain, filled in from reference TRBV2 and TRBJ2-3, reads EPEVTQTPSHQVTQMGQEVILRCVPISNHLYFYWYRQILGQKVEFLVSFYNNEISEKSEIFDDQFSVERPDGSNFTLKIRSTKLEDSAMYFCANQRGQGRTDTQYFGPGTRLTVL.